The clone carrying this T cell receptor (beta chain) showed up many times. The antigen is not known. For the sorted libraries, about a million CD4+ or CD8+ T cells were used. The V gene lost 1 base and the J gene lost 7 bases, with 17 bases spanning the gap. Germline V CDR1 and CDR2: SEHNR, FQNEAQ (reference sequence). The CDR3 loop spans 15 amino acids. The team produced cDNA through 5'RACE using 10-nucleotide random UMIs. Using its own MiXCR run on the 5' RACE reads, TCRdb lists one record per CDR3 protein. This table holds more than 25,000 distinct CDR3 sequences, approximately 4.1% found once. This record belongs to a study of neurological immune-mediated disorders. Study-wide points: None of the CDR3 amino acid sequences in expanded clones turned up in more than one subject, which points to private repertoires in all groups.

The chain combines TRBV7-9 with TRBJ2-7; D is possibly TRBD2 (7 bases). Material for sequencing was CD4+ T cells from blood. This receptor was obtained from a woman between 40 and 50 years old in good health. Written as DNA, the CDR3 is TGTGCCAGCAGCTTAGTTGCCTTAGGGGGAGGGGAGCAGTACTTC. Protein sequence: CASSLVALGGGEQYF.